Following are 5 T cell receptor beta chains from one sample sequenced in a study of PD-1 blockade in classical Hodgkin lymphoma. Produced via immunoSEQ multiplex PCR; TCRdb's table is partial and in-frame only. The data contain tens of thousands of clones, approximately 80% of them singletons. Brentuximab vedotin exposure varied among the patients, all of whom had relapsed after autologous stem cell transplantation. Sample: peripheral blood mononuclear cells (PBMCs), taken before the second cycle of nivolumab. The receptors were sampled from a human donor with classical Hodgkin lymphoma.

This clone counts as medium-sized. This sequence joins TRBV6-5 and TRBJ2-1; TRBD2 aligns across 9 bases. The CDR3 is made up of 15 amino acids. Per germline, CDR1 MNHEY and CDR2 SVGAGI. V lost 11 bases, J lost 2 bases, and 10 bases stayed unmatched. CDR3 protein: CACKERGATYNEQFF. The CDR3 nucleotides are TGTGCCTGCAAAGAGCGGGGGGCAACCTACAATGAGCAGTTCTTC.

The chain couples TRBV18 to TRBJ1-2, with TRBD1 identical over 7 bases. Per the germline V gene, CDR1 is KGHSH and CDR2 is LQKENI. CDR3 size: 15 residues. The junction had 9 bases not matched to a gene; V was cut back by 6 bases and J by 2 bases. CDR3 residues: CASSYDRDQNYGYTF. The CDR3 nucleotides read TGTGCCAGCTCGTACGACAGGGATCAGAACTATGGCTACACCTTC.

This chain connects TRBV5-1 to TRBJ1-1; 9 nucleotides align to TRBD1. CDR1 and CDR2 from the germline V gene are SGHRS and YFSETQ. With V trimmed by 7 bases and J by 1 base, 8 bases remained unmatched. CDR3 size: 15 residues. The CDR3 loop is CASQGPGQGNTEAFF. The CDR3 DNA is TGCGCCAGCCAGGGACCGGGACAGGGGAACACTGAAGCTTTCTTT. The full variable domain, its missing parts supplied by reference TRBV5-1 and TRBJ1-1, is KAGVTQTPRYLIKTRGQQVTLSCSPISGHRSVSWYQQTPGQGLQFLFEYFSETQRNKGNFPGRFSGRQFSNSRSEMNVSTLELGDSALYLCASQGPGQGNTEAFFGQGTRLTVV.

The chain recombines TRBV14 with TRBJ1-1, with D unresolved. Trimming removed 4 bases from V and 0 bases from J, with 12 bases in between. Germline loops: CDR1 SGHDN, CDR2 FVKESK. The CDR3 totals 15 residues. CDR3 bases: TGTGCCAGCAGCCGGAGTCAGATCATGAACACTGAAGCTTTCTTT. The encoded protein is CASSRSQIMNTEAFF.

The chain employs TRBV30 and TRBJ1-3; possible D gene TRBD1, 5 bases. There are 16 residues in the CDR3. V dropped 2 bases and J dropped 0 bases, with 14 bases sitting between them. The germline CDR1 and CDR2 sequences are GTSNPN and SVGIG (reference sequence). The CDR3 reads CAWSNPGPNSGNTIYF. Written as DNA, the CDR3 is TGTGCCTGGAGTAACCCGGGACCGAACTCTGGAAACACCATATATTTT. Full variable domain (remainder filled in from reference TRBV30 and TRBJ1-3): SQTIHQWPATLVQPVGSPLSLECTVEGTSNPNLYWYRQAAGRGLQLLFYSVGIGQISSEVPQNLSASRPQDRQFILSSKKLLLSDSGFYLCAWSNPGPNSGNTIYFGEGSWLTVV.